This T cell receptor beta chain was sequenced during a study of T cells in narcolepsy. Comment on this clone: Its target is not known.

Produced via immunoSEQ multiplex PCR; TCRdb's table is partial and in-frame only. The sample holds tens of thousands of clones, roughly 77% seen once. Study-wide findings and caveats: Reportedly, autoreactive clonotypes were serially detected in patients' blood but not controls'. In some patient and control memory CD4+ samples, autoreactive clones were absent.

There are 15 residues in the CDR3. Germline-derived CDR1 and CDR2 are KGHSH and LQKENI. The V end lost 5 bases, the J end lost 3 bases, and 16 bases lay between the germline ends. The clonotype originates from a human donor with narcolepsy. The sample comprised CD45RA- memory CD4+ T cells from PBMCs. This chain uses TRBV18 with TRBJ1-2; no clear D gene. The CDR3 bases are TGTGCCAGCTCAGTCGTAGCCCAGAGCGACTATGGCTACACCTTC. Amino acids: CASSVVAQSDYGYTF.